This T cell receptor (beta chain) was recovered during a study of blood T cell repertoires in COVID-19. TCRdb's table, derived via immunoSEQ multiplex PCR, lists solely in-frame clones and lacks some. The sample lists 200,000 or so clones; roughly nine tenths were seen once. There are 17 residues in the CDR3. V lost 5 bases and J 7 bases, leaving 24 bases between the germline ends. Germline CDR1 and CDR2: SGHTA and FQGTGA. The chain carries TRBV7-3 and TRBJ2-1; maybe TRBD2 (6 bases). The sample taken for sequencing was PBMCs or T cells enriched from blood (not recorded which). This clonotype was sampled from a woman between 18 and 30 years old who had recovered from COVID-19. CDR3 sequence reads: CASSQIAGGSGGNEQFF. In DNA, the CDR3 is TGTGCCAGCAGCCAAATCGCGGGCGGTAGTGGAGGGAATGAGCAGTTCTTC. The full variable domain, rest sourced from reference TRBV7-3 and TRBJ2-1, is GAGVSQTPSNKVTEKGKYVELRCDPISGHTALYWYRQSLGQGPEFLIYFQGTGAADDSGLPNDRFFAVRPEGSVSTLKIQRTERGDSAVYLCASSQIAGGSGGNEQFFGPGTRLTVL.